This record looks at one TCR beta chain sequence and its context. The data originate from a study of blood T cell repertoires in COVID-19. Study information: T cells, B-cell-depleted T cells, or PBMCs provided the cDNA or gDNA that served as material.

The assay was immunoSEQ multiplex PCR, and TCRdb's table has in-frame clones only and misses some. The sample lists some 100,000 clones; about 84% were seen once. With 2 bases removed from V and 7 bases from J, the gap between germline ends came to 12 bases. There are 14 residues in the CDR3. Germline V gene lookup returns CDR1 LNHDA and CDR2 SQIVND (reference sequence). This TCR was recovered from a human donor in a cohort sampled during active COVID-19. The rearrangement links TRBV19 to TRBJ1-5; tentatively, D is TRBD1 (6 bases). Sample: peripheral blood. The CDR3 protein is CASSITGGRQPQHF. The CDR3 DNA is TGTGCCAGTAGTATAACGGGGGGCAGGCAGCCCCAGCATTTT.